A single sample gave rise to the 5 T cell receptor beta chains below, sequenced in a study of vaccination and CD4 T cells after COVID-19. Treatment indicated: approximately 9-day PBMC culture with coronavirus spike peptide pools or control peptides (ViraFEST assay). Their target antigens are unknown. The Oncomine TCR Beta short-read assay generated sequence data from the DNA of cultured CD4+ T cells. MiXCR, applied by TCRdb to the PCR reads, yields one record per CDR3 protein. The table has 13,000 or so distinct CDR3 sequences, 50% to 65% seen once. The material was cultured CD4+ T cells from blood, obtained after SARS-CoV-2 vaccination. These receptors all stem from a human donor with COVID-19.

J is TRBJ2-1 and V is TRBV7-8; D is ambiguous. Trimming removed 2 bases at V and 0 bases at J, with 8 bases between. The CDR3 consists of 15 residues. Germline-derived CDR1 and CDR2 are SGHVS and FQNEAQ. CDR3 residues: CASSLLRSSYNEQFF. CDR3 in DNA: TGTGCCAGCAGCTTATTAAGGAGCTCCTACAATGAGCAGTTCTTC.

The chain has TRBV12-3 or TRBV12-4 and TRBJ1-2; 9 bases are a match to TRBD1. Trimming cost V 5 bases and J 12 bases; bases outside gene matches: 7. The CDR3 totals 12 residues. CDR3 DNA sequence: TGTGCCAGCAGTATGGACAGGGGAGCCAACACCTTC. Encoded protein: CASSMDRGANTF.

The table lists this clonotype with a few counts. V usage is TRBV28 and J usage is TRBJ2-3; 11 bases align to TRBD2. Germline CDR1 MDHEN, CDR2 SYDVKM. J lost 2 bases, V lost 6 bases, and 7 bases had no gene match. This CDR3 has 16 amino acids. The CDR3 coding sequence is TGTGCCAGCAGGCCACCTAGCGGGGGGACCACAGATACGCAGTATTTT. Translating gives CASRPPSGGTTDTQYF.

The rearrangement joins TRBV6-5 to TRBJ2-7, with TRBD2 identical over 13 bases. CDR3 length: 16 amino acids. J lost 0 bases, V lost 4 bases, and 3 bases had no gene match. Germline CDR1 MNHEY, CDR2 SVGAGI. CDR3 sequence reads: CASSLRLAGGSYEQYF. Here the CDR3 DNA reads TGTGCCAGCAGTTTAAGACTAGCGGGGGGCTCCTACGAGCAGTACTTC.

The rearrangement links TRBV5-1 to TRBJ1-2, with TRBD1 matching 10 bases. Germline-derived CDR1 and CDR2 are SGHRS and YFSETQ. The V gene end was trimmed by 3 bases and the J gene end by 6 bases; junction bases not matched to a gene: 14. The CDR3 is 17 residues long. CDR3 coding DNA: TGCGCCAGCAGCTATGAGGAGGGGGGACAGGGGAACCATGGCTACACCTTC. Protein: CASSYEEGGQGNHGYTF.